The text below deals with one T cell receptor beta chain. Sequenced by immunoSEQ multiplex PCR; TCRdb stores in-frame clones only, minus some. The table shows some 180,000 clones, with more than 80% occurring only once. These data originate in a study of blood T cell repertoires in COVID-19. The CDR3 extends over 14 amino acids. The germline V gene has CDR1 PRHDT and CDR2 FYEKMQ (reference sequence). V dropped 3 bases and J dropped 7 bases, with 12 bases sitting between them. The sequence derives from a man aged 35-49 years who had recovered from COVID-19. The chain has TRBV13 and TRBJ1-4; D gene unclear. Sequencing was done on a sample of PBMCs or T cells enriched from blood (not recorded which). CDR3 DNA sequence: TGTGCCAGCAGCTTGGGGTCGGAGGGTGAAAAACTGTTTTTT. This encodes CASSLGSEGEKLFF.